These T cell receptor beta chains were read from a single sample in a study of monozygotic twins with inflammatory bowel disease. Following a re-call of the 5' RACE reads, TCRdb has one entry per CDR3 protein and lacks DNA. This listing includes about 440,000 distinct CDR3 sequences. The sequenced material came from blood. The receptors were sampled from a human donor with ulcerative colitis or Crohn's disease, or a healthy co-twin of an affected twin (not recorded which). The CDR3 runs from the conserved cysteine through the conserved F or W. Each record gives: V gene, J gene, CDR3 protein.

>TRBV4-2|TRBJ2-7
CASSLQRGAGAINEQYF
>TRBV24-1|TRBJ2-7
CATSELDSYEQYF
>TRBV7-7|TRBJ2-2
CASSRSPGASNTGELFF
>TRBV20-1|TRBJ1-5
CSARDNKVAGNQPQHF
>TRBV30|TRBJ1-1
CAWSVGRREEEAFF
>TRBV5-1|TRBJ2-7
CASSQPDRSSYEQYF
>TRBV12-3/TRBV12-4|TRBJ2-2
CASSLRGAPGELFF
>TRBV7-2|TRBJ1-1
CASSFTGTLVNTEAFF
>TRBV24-1|TRBJ2-7
CATSDSTVPYEQYF
>TRBV3-1|TRBJ1-4
CASSPRRGSEKLFF
>TRBV6-5|TRBJ1-5
CASRRTANQPQHF
>TRBV11-2|TRBJ2-3
CASRTTSGRADTQYF
>TRBV20-1|TRBJ1-4
CSGLGQGVEKLFF
>TRBV12-3/TRBV12-4|TRBJ1-4
CASSEYSEDEKLFF
>TRBV11-2|TRBJ2-1
CASSPPGGNEQFF
>TRBV7-2|TRBJ2-7
CASSTLVAYEQYF
>TRBV18|TRBJ2-1
CASSPGAQEQFF
>TRBV6-6|TRBJ2-2
CASVGQRNTGELFF
>TRBV28|TRBJ2-7
CASSPFDGYEQYF
>TRBV5-1|TRBJ2-7
CASSFSSGSYEQYF
>TRBV19|TRBJ2-1
CASRTSAGFEQFF
>TRBV2|TRBJ2-6
CASSRGPSGANVLTF
>TRBV7-6|TRBJ2-1
CASSLDSFNEQFF
>TRBV5-1|TRBJ2-7
CASSESEAGFQDEQYF
>TRBV5-1|TRBJ2-3
CASSLTAGTVDTQYF
>TRBV7-2|TRBJ1-5
CASTLNGTGNQPQHF
>TRBV6-5|TRBJ1-1
CASSYSAGETEAFF
>TRBV29-1|TRBJ2-2
CSVEARMNTGELFF
>TRBV20-1|TRBJ1-3
CSAPNRGETGNTIYF
>TRBV12-3/TRBV12-4|TRBJ2-7
CASSLPPGTSNEQYF
>TRBV5-1|TRBJ2-3
CASSSFLGGLTDTQYF
>TRBV20-1|TRBJ2-1
CSAKGQGNEQFF
>TRBV5-1|TRBJ1-4
CASSSDSEKLFF
>TRBV20-1|TRBJ2-5
CSAREPGGHQESQYF